This is a list of T cell receptor beta chains from one sample in a study of cytomegalovirus exposure and HLA in healthy donors. Assay: immunoSEQ multiplex PCR; the TCRdb copy retains only in-frame clones and omits some. The sample has 45,000 to 70,000 clones; approximately 93% are singletons. The sample consisted of PBMCs. Every receptor here comes from a woman aged 18-29 years in good health and CMV-seronegative. Each CDR3 is given with its conserved first and last residue. The order of the fields is V gene, clone size, D gene, J gene, CDR3 protein, CDR3 DNA. The D gene is left open where the match is weak. Clone size, where shown, is once, few, many, or a class for clones that have expanded.

TRBV6-6	-	-	TRBJ2-3	CASSLVSGTDTQYF	TGTGCCAGCAGCCTTGTTAGCGGTACAGATACGCAGTATTTT
TRBV7-9	-	-	TRBJ1-2	CASSSSQGPFDTYGYTF	TGTGCCAGCAGCTCTTCCCAGGGCCCATTTGATACATATGGCTACACCTTC
TRBV6-5	-	-	TRBJ2-5	CASYGPGTTEETQYF	TGTGCCAGCTACGGGCCGGGGACAACTGAAGAGACCCAGTACTTC
TRBV5-1	-	-	TRBJ1-1	CASSYQGYTEAFF	TGCGCCAGCAGCTATCAGGGGTACACTGAAGCTTTCTTT
TRBV28	-	TRBD1	TRBJ1-4	CASSLTPGTVNEKLFF	TGTGCCAGCAGTTTGACGCCCGGGACAGTAAATGAAAAACTGTTTTTT
TRBV9	-	-	TRBJ2-1	CASSPGHEQFF	TGTGCCAGCAGCCCTGGCCATGAGCAGTTCTTC
TRBV5-5	-	-	TRBJ1-2	CASSLYRGSLPNYGYTF	TGTGCCAGCAGCTTGTATCGGGGTTCCCTGCCTAACTATGGCTACACCTTC
TRBV5-1	-	-	TRBJ1-4	CASSLEAGGSNEKLFF	TGCGCCAGCAGCTTGGAGGCTGGGGGCTCGAATGAAAAACTGTTTTTT
TRBV2	-	TRBD1	TRBJ1-4	CASGQGGPLHNNEKLFF	TGTGCCAGTGGACAGGGAGGTCCCTTGCATAATAATGAAAAACTGTTTTTT
TRBV7-2	-	-	TRBJ1-5	CASGLIGDSNQPQHF	TGTGCCAGCGGACTGATTGGGGATAGCAATCAGCCCCAGCATTTT
TRBV10-3	medium-sized	-	TRBJ1-2	CAISVRGDYGYTF	TGTGCCATCAGTGTGCGGGGAGACTATGGCTACACCTTC
TRBV5-4	-	TRBD1	TRBJ2-7	CASSSTGAYEQYF	TGTGCCAGCAGTTCTACAGGGGCCTACGAGCAGTACTTC
TRBV10-1	-	TRBD2	TRBJ2-1	CASSERAGGSNEQFF	TGCGCCAGCAGTGAACGAGCGGGAGGAAGCAATGAGCAGTTCTTC
TRBV5-5	-	-	TRBJ1-5	CASSLVAGEVSQPQHF	TGTGCCAGCAGCTTGGTTGCCGGGGAGGTTAGCCAGCCCCAGCATTTT
TRBV5-4	-	-	TRBJ1-4	CASSLFGVGDEKLFF	TGTGCCAGCAGCTTGTTCGGGGTAGGAGACGAAAAACTGTTTTTT
TRBV7-6	-	TRBD1	TRBJ1-2	CASSLLTGDGYTF	TGTGCCAGCAGCTTGCTGACAGGGGATGGCTACACCTTC